This paragraph covers one TCR beta chain sequence. V shed 3 bases and J shed 2 bases, with 9 bases lying between them. The V gene's germline CDR1 is SGHAT and CDR2 FQNNGV. The CDR3 runs 14 residues. This sample is drawn from a study of blood T cells in healthy people across ages. A J-beta primer mix and a sample-barcoded 5' primer were used in a second PCR of about 7 to 12 cycles. Each cDNA molecule was tagged by a template-switch adaptor with 12 random nucleotides. TCRdb re-called the 5' RACE reads through MiXCR, storing one row per CDR3 protein. Here the sample spans roughly 1.5 million distinct CDR3 sequences, under 55% being singletons.

V gene TRBV11-2 combines with J gene TRBJ2-3, with a weak D call TRBD1 (6 bases). Sequenced material: blood. This TCR came from a woman between 18 and 29 years old in good health. The CDR3 is CASSFTGNTDTQYF. The CDR3 coding sequence is TGTGCCAGCAGCTTTACAGGGAACACAGATACGCAGTATTTT. Based on the CDR3 plus reference TRBV11-2 and TRBJ2-3, the full variable domain is EAGVAQSPRYKIIEKRQSVAFWCNPISGHATLYWYQQILGQGPKLLIQFQNNGVVDDSQLPKDRFSAERLKGVDSTLKIQPAKLEDSAVYLCASSFTGNTDTQYFGPGTRLTVL.